This entry concerns a single TCR beta chain. The record originates from a study of blood T cell repertoires in COVID-19. Study at large: The study drew acute and convalescent COVID-19 samples from the United States, Italy and Spain. T cells, B-cell-depleted T cells, or PBMCs supplied cDNA or gDNA.

This CDR3 is 13 amino acids long. Unmatched junction bases numbered 5, after V lost 5 bases and J lost 7 bases. CDR1 is SGHNT, CDR2 YYREEE, per germline (reference sequence). Original analysis: Amplification from reference gene primers served as the basis for estimated nucleated cell counts. This table comes from immunoSEQ multiplex PCR, and its TCRdb copy is limited to in-frame clones, with some not included. The V and J calls and clone size come from that table; D and trimming were worked out from the DNA. The sample lists about 94,000 clones; about 74% were seen once. The chain recombines TRBV5-4 with TRBJ1-2; 10 nucleotides line up with TRBD1. The specimen was peripheral blood. This TCR was sampled from a man between 65 and 80 years old with COVID-19, enrolled during active disease. CDR3 region: CASRAGTGVGYTF. The CDR3 nucleotides are TGTGCCAGCAGAGCCGGGACAGGGGTTGGCTACACCTTC. The whole variable domain, filled in from reference TRBV5-4 and TRBJ1-2, reads ETGVTQSPTHLIKTRGQQVTLRCSSQSGHNTVSWYQQALGQGPQFIFQYYREEENGRGNFPPRFSGLQFPNYSSELNVNALELDDSALYLCASRAGTGVGYTFGSGTRLTVV.